This TCR beta chain was sequenced in a study of T-cell memory formation after mild COVID-19. Each CDR3 protein gets one entry after TCRdb re-called the 5' RACE reads with MiXCR. This sample has tens of thousands of distinct CDR3 sequences, with approximately 9.1% found just once. Trimming removed 1 base from V and 0 bases from J, with 6 bases in between. This CDR3 comprises 14 residues. The germline V gene has CDR1 LGHNA and CDR2 YSLEER. The sequencing input was PBMCs or a T cell subset sorted from them (not recorded which). The chain has TRBV4-3 and TRBJ2-5; D unresolved. This sequence was found in an adult woman who had mild COVID-19 (a few samples of this study predate the infection). Cell type and time point are not known. The CDR3 coding sequence is TGCGCCAGCAGCCAAGGGGTGTACCAAGAGACCCAGTACTTC. As protein: CASSQGVYQETQYF.